This T cell receptor (beta chain) was captured by sequencing in a study of blood T cell repertoires in COVID-19. Turning to the study itself: In each case, the material was cDNA or gDNA derived from T cells, B-cell-depleted T cells, or PBMCs.

Cohorts were assigned according to the clinical history that participants reported. Clones were sequenced by immunoSEQ multiplex PCR, and TCRdb holds only the in-frame ones, with some missing. The profile shows a few hundred thousand clones, 90% of them singletons. This clonotype was obtained from a woman under 30 with acute COVID-19. The sequencing input was PBMCs or T cells enriched from blood (not recorded which).

The CDR3 region has the DNA TGTGCCAGCAGTCCAAACAGTAATACGCAGTATTTT. Its translation: CASSPNSNTQYF. The chain couples TRBV28 to TRBJ2-3; D is uncertain. This CDR3 has 12 amino acids. V dropped 5 bases and J dropped 7 bases, with 10 bases sitting between them. CDR1 and CDR2 (germline): MDHEN, SYDVKM.